This T cell receptor (beta chain) was recorded in a study of T cells in Graves' hyperthyroidism and ophthalmopathy. Findings of the study overall: The model's output predicted ophthalmopathy at a median of approximately 6.5 months prior to onset.

This clonotype has a handful of counts. Its antigen remains unknown. CDR3 length: 18 residues. Losses at the gene ends were 4 bases for V and 2 bases for J; bases not matched to a gene: 10. Germline CDR1 SEHNR, CDR2 FQNEAQ (reference sequence). Patients with ophthalmopathy all had a Clinical Activity Score of at least 3, a NOSPECS grade of at least 4 and duration under 3 months. RNA transcripts served as the template for amplifying TCR beta CDR3 regions. HTBI primers drove first-round RT-PCR of the TCR CDR3. TCRdb reprocessed the multiplex PCR reads via MiXCR and lists one record per CDR3 protein. The sample carries roughly 400,000 distinct CDR3 sequences, over 12% recorded once.

The specimen sequenced was blood. This chain uses TRBV7-9 with TRBJ2-3, with 12 bases lining up with TRBD2. The TCR was taken from a man between 50 and 59 years old with Graves' ophthalmopathy. The CDR3 here is CASSSLRTSGTFTDTQYF. CDR3 DNA: TGTGCCAGCAGCTCCCTACGGACTAGCGGGACATTCACAGATACGCAGTATTTT.